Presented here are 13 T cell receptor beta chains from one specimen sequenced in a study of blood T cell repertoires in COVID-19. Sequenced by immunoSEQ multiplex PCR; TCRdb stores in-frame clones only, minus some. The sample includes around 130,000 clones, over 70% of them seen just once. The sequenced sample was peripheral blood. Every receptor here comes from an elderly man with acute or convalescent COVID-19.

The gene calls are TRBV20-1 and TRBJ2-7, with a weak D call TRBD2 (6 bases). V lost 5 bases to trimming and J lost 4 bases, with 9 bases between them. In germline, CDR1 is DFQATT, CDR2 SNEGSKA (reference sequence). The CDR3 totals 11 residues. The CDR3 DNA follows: TGCAGTGCTGGGGGAGGATACGAGCAGTACTTC. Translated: CSAGGGYEQYF.

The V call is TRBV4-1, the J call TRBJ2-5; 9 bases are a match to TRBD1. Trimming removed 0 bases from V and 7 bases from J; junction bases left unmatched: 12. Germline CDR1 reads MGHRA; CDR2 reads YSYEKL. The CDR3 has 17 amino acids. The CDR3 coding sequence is TGCGCCAGCAGCCAAGATCATCAACAGGGGGCGCTCGGGACCCAGTACTTC. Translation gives CASSQDHQQGALGTQYF.

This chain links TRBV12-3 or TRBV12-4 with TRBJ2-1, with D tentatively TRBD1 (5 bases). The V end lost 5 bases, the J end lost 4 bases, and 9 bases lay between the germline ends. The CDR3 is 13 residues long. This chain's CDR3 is CASSRTRYNEQFF. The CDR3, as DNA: TGTGCCAGCAGTCGGACACGTTACAATGAGCAGTTCTTC.

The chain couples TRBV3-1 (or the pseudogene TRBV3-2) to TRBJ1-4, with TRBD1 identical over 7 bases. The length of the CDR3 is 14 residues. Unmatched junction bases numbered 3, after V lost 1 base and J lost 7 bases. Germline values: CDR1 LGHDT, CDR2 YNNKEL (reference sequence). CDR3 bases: TGTGCCAGCAGCCAAGGACAGGGAGGTGAAAAACTGTTTTTT. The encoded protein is CASSQGQGGEKLFF.

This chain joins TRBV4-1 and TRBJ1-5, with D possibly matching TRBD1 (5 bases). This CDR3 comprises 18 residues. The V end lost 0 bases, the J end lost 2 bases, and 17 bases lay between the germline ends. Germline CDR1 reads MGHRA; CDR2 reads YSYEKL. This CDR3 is CASSQELTDSYRNQPQHF. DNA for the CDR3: TGCGCCAGCAGCCAAGAACTGACAGACAGTTATCGCAATCAGCCCCAGCATTTT.

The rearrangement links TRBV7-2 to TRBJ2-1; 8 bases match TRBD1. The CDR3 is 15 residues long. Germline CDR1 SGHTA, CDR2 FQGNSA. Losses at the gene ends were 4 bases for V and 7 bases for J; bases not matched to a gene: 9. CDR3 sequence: CASSSVQGAGNEQFF. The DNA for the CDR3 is TGTGCCAGCAGCTCCGTCCAGGGGGCGGGAAATGAGCAGTTCTTC.

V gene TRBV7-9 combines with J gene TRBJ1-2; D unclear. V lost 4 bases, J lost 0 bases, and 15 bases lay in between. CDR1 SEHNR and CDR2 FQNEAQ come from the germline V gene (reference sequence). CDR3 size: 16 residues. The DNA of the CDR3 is TGTGCCAGCAGCTCAGACAAACTGCGAACTAACTATGGCTACACCTTC. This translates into CASSSDKLRTNYGYTF.

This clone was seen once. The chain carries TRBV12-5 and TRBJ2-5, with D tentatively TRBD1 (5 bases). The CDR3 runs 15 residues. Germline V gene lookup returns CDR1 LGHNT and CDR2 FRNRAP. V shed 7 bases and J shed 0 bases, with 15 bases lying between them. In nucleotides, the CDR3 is TGTGCTAGTGAAAGGGGTGAGACTTACCAAGAGACCCAGTACTTC. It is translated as CASERGETYQETQYF. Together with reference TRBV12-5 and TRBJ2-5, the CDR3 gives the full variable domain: DARVTQTPRHKVTEMGQEVTMRCQPILGHNTVFWYRQTMMQGLELLAYFRNRAPLDDSGMPKDRFSAEMPDATLATLKIQPSEPRDSAVYFCASERGETYQETQYFGPGTRLLVL.

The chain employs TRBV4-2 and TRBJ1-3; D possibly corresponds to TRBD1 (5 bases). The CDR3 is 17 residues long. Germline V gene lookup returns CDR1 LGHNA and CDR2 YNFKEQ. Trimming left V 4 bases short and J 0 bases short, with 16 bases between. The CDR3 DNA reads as TGTGCCAGCAGCCTAGGCACGGGACTAAGCTCTGGAAACACCATATATTTT. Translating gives CASSLGTGLSSGNTIYF.

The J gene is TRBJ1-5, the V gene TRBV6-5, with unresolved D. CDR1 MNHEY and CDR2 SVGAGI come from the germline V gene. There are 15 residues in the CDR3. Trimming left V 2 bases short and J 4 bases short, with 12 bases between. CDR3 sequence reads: CASSYQSGSNQPQHF. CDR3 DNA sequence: TGTGCCAGCAGTTACCAGAGCGGCAGTAATCAGCCCCAGCATTTT.

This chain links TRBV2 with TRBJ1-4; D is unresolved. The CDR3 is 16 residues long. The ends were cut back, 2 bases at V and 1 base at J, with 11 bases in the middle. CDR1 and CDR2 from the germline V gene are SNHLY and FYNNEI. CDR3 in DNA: TGTGCCAGCAGTGAACGGGGTTCTGGAACTAATGAAAAACTGTTTTTT. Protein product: CASSERGSGTNEKLFF.

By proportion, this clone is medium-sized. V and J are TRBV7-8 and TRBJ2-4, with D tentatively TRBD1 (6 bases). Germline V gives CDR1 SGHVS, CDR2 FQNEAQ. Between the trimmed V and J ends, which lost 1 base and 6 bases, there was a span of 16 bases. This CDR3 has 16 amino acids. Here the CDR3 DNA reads TGTGCCAGCAGCTTAGAATCAGGGGTGGGAATAAACATTCAGTACTTC. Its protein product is CASSLESGVGINIQYF.

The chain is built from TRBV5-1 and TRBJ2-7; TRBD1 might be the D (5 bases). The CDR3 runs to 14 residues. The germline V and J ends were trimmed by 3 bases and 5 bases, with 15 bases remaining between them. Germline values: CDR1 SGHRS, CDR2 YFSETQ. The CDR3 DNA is TGCGCCAGCAGCTGGGGTATCTCAGGGCACGAGCAGTACTTC. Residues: CASSWGISGHEQYF.